One and the same sample provided the 9 T cell receptor beta chains below, sequenced in a study of untreated major depressive disorder. General observations from the study: Compared with controls, depressed patients showed more TRBV05-01 (Vbeta 5.1) usage in CD4+ T cells.

Clones were read by immunoSEQ multiplex PCR, and TCRdb kept only the in-frame ones, dropping some. The data contain 10,000 to 15,000 clones, around nine tenths of them singletons. Their antigens are not known. Material for sequencing was CD4+ T cells from PBMCs. The receptors come from a woman aged 30 to 39 with major depressive disorder.

This clone appeared once. This rearrangement joins TRBV10-2 to TRBJ2-7; TRBD2 agrees at 12 bases. J was trimmed by 5 bases and V by 8 bases; bases with no gene match: 10. Looked up from germline, CDR1 is WSHSY and CDR2 is SAAADI. The CDR3 length is 15 residues. Here the CDR3 reads CASHPLAGGPNEQYF. In DNA, the CDR3 is TGCGCCAGCCACCCCCTAGCGGGAGGGCCCAACGAGCAGTACTTC.

The chain employs TRBV6-5 and TRBJ2-7; 7 bases are shared with TRBD1. The V segment lost 6 bases and the J segment 3 bases; nucleotides outside the gene matches: 8. The CDR3 extends over 14 amino acids. Germline V gene sequence: CDR1 MNHEY, CDR2 SVGAGI. The CDR3 sequence: CASSLSGTVYEQYF. CDR3 nucleotide sequence: TGTGCCAGCAGCCTATCCGGGACAGTCTACGAGCAGTACTTC.

This chain links TRBV7-3 with TRBJ1-1; D is ambiguous. Trimming left V 1 base short and J 0 bases short, with 9 bases between. The CDR3 loop spans 15 amino acids. Germline CDR1 SGHTA, CDR2 FQGTGA. CDR3 region: CASSLIPGVNTEAFF. CDR3 DNA: TGTGCCAGCAGCTTAATTCCGGGAGTGAACACTGAAGCTTTCTTT.

The chain recombines TRBV7-9 with TRBJ2-6, with no clear D. Between the trimmed V and J ends, which lost 2 bases and 0 bases, there was a span of 11 bases. This CDR3 region has 17 residues. CDR1 and CDR2 from the germline V gene are SEHNR and FQNEAQ (reference sequence). As DNA, the CDR3 is TGTGCCAGCAGCTTAAGGCAGCAAGCCTCTGGGGCCAACGTCCTGACTTTC. It yields the protein CASSLRQQASGANVLTF. The variable domain in full, with the rest retrieved from reference TRBV7-9 and TRBJ2-6, is DTGVSQNPRHKITKRGQNVTFRCDPISEHNRLYWYRQTLGQGPEFLTYFQNEAQLEKSRLLSDRFSAERPKGSFSTLEIQRTEQGDSAMYLCASSLRQQASGANVLTFGAGSRLTVL.

The chain uses TRBV5-1 and TRBJ2-7, with 11 bases lining up with TRBD2. The CDR3 sequence is 13 residues long. The V gene end was trimmed by 4 bases and the J gene end by 4 bases; junction bases not matched to a gene: 1. Germline values: CDR1 SGHRS, CDR2 YFSETQ. The CDR3 DNA reads as TGCGCCAGCAGCACTAGCGGGAGTTACGAGCAGTACTTC. As protein: CASSTSGSYEQYF. Combining the CDR3 with reference TRBV5-1 and TRBJ2-7 gives the whole variable domain KAGVTQTPRYLIKTRGQQVTLSCSPISGHRSVSWYQQTPGQGLQFLFEYFSETQRNKGNFPGRFSGRQFSNSRSEMNVSTLELGDSALYLCASSTSGSYEQYFGPGTRLTVT.

This chain links TRBV28 with TRBJ2-3, with unresolved D. Germline CDR1 reads MDHEN; CDR2 reads SYDVKM. V was pared by 5 bases and J by 3 bases, with 6 bases between. The CDR3 is 12 amino acids. CDR3 nucleotides: TGTGCCAGCAGTGCCTTGACAGATACGCAGTATTTT. Amino acids: CASSALTDTQYF.

This clone was recorded a few times. This chain connects TRBV7-9 to TRBJ2-1; perhaps TRBD2 as D (6 bases). The CDR3 consists of 16 residues. V was pared by 1 base and J by 5 bases, with 15 bases between. In germline, CDR1 is SEHNR, CDR2 FQNEAQ (reference sequence). This CDR3 is CASSLVSSGLNNEQFF. The CDR3 DNA sequence: TGTGCCAGCAGCTTAGTTTCCAGCGGACTAAACAATGAGCAGTTCTTC. Using reference TRBV7-9 and TRBJ2-1 for the parts outside the CDR3, the full variable domain is DTGVSQNPRHKITKRGQNVTFRCDPISEHNRLYWYRQTLGQGPEFLTYFQNEAQLEKSRLLSDRFSAERPKGSFSTLEIQRTEQGDSAMYLCASSLVSSGLNNEQFFGPGTRLTVL.

V is TRBV10-2 and J is TRBJ2-3, with no clear D. V was pared by 4 bases and J by 4 bases, with 15 bases between. In germline, CDR1 is WSHSY, CDR2 SAAADI. This CDR3 is built from 15 residues. CDR3 region: CASSGFVRGADTQYF. The CDR3 DNA sequence: TGCGCCAGCAGTGGTTTCGTTAGAGGAGCAGATACGCAGTATTTT.

The CDR3 loop reads CASSSPYTGELFF. The DNA for the CDR3 is TGTGCCAGCAGCTCCCCGTACACCGGGGAGCTGTTTTTT. The chain uses TRBV14 and TRBJ2-2, with D unclear. The ends were cut back, 5 bases at V and 3 bases at J, with 7 bases in the middle. Germline V gene lookup returns CDR1 SGHDN and CDR2 FVKESK. The CDR3 covers 13 residues.